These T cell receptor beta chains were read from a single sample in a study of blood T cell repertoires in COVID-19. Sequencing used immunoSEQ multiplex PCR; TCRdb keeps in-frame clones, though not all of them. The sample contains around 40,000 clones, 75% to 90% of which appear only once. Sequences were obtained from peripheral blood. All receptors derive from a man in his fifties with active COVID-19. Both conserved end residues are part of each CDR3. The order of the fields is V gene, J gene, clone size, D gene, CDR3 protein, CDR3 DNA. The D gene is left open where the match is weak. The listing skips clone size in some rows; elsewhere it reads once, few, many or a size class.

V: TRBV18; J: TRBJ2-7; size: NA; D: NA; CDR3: CASSRDSPNEQYF; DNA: TGTGCCAGCTCCCGGGACTCTCCCAACGAGCAGTACTTC
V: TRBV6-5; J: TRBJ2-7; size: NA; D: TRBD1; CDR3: CASSRRQGDHEQYF; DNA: TGTGCCAGCAGTCGTAGACAGGGGGACCACGAGCAGTACTTC
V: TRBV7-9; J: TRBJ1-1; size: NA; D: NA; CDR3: CASSPAEAFF; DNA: TGTGCCAGCAGCCCCGCTGAAGCTTTCTTT
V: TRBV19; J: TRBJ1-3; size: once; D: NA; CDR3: CASSTDYRESGNTIYF; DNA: TGTGCCAGTAGTACCGATTACAGGGAATCTGGAAACACCATATATTTT
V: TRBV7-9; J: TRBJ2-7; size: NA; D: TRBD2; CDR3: CASSLASGTSGYEQYF; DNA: TGTGCCAGCAGCTTAGCTTCCGGGACTAGCGGCTACGAGCAGTACTTC
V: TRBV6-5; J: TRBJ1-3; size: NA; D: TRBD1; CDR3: CASSYTGTGGNTIYF; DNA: TGTGCCAGCAGTTACACGGGGACAGGCGGAAACACCATATATTTT
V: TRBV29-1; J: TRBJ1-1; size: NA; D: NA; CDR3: CSVPGNTEAFF; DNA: TGCAGCGTTCCCGGGAACACTGAAGCTTTCTTT
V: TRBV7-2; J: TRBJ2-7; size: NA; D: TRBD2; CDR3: CASSPRTSGTYEQYF; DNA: TGTGCCAGCAGCCCCCGAACTAGCGGGACCTACGAGCAGTACTTC
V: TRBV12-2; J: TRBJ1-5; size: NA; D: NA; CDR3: CASRDKPGGRYQPQHF; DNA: TGTGCAAGTCGCGACAAACCAGGGGGTAGGTATCAGCCCCAGCATTTT
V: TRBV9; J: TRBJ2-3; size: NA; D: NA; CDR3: CASSVAVGHGTDTQYF; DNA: TGTGCCAGCAGCGTAGCTGTTGGACACGGCACAGATACGCAGTATTTT
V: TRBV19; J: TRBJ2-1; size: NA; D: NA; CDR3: CASRIAVTSYNEQFF; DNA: TGTGCCAGTAGGATAGCGGTAACCTCCTACAATGAGCAGTTCTTC
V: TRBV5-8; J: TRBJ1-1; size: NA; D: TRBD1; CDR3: CASSLPDRALNTEAFF; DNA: TGTGCCAGCAGCTTACCGGACAGGGCACTAAACACTGAAGCTTTCTTT
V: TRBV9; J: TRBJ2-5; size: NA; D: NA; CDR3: CASSPHGSTEETQYF; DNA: TGTGCCAGCAGCCCCCACGGGAGCACCGAAGAGACCCAGTACTTC
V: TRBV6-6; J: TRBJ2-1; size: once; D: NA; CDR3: CASSGSSYNEQFF; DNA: TGTGCCAGCAGTGGGAGCTCCTACAATGAGCAGTTCTTC
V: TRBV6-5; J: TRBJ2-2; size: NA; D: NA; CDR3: CASSYNSQPNTGELFF; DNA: TGTGCCAGCAGTTACAATTCACAGCCGAACACCGGGGAGCTGTTTTTT
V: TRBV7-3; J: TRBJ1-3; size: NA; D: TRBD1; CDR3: CASSLEDRASGNTIYF; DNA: TGTGCCAGCAGCTTAGAGGACAGGGCCTCTGGAAACACCATATATTTT
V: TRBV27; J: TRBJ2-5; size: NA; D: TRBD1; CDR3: CASSLVEGAAPETQYF; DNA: TGTGCCAGCAGTTTAGTAGAGGGGGCAGCCCCAGAGACCCAGTACTTC
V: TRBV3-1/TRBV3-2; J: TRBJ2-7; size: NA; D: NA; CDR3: CASSQGNSIPYEQYF; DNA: TGTGCCAGCAGCCAAGGAAATAGCATCCCCTACGAGCAGTACTTC
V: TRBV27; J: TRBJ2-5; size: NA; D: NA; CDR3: CASSLGTGGRETQYF; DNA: TGTGCCAGCAGTTTAGGGACGGGGGGCCGGGAGACCCAGTACTTC
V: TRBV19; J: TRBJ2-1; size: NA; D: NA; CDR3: CASSEDGGPEQFF; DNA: TGTGCCAGTTCTGAGGATGGAGGGCCCGAGCAGTTCTTC
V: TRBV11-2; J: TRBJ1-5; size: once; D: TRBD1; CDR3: CASSLDRDRGGQPQHF; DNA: TGTGCCAGCAGCTTAGATCGGGACAGGGGGGGTCAGCCCCAGCATTTT
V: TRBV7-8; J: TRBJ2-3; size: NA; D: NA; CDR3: CASSAGDTQYF; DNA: TGTGCCAGCAGCGCCGGGGATACGCAGTATTTT
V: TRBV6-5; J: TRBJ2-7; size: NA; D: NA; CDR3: CASRSRGQVLF; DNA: TGTGCCAGCAGATCAAGGGGCCAAGTCCTCTTC
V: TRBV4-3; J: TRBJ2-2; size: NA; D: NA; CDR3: CASSHLPPPGSYSNTGELFF; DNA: TGCGCCAGCAGCCACCTCCCTCCGCCAGGCAGCTATTCGAACACCGGGGAGCTGTTTTTT
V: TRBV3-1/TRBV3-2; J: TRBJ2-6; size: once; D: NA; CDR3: CASSQDPVVFSGANVLTF; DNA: TGTGCCAGCAGCCAAGACCCCGTAGTGTTCTCTGGGGCCAACGTCCTGACTTTC
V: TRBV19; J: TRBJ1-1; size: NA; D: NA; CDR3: CASSMLGTDTEAFF; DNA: TGTGCCAGTAGTATGTTGGGGACTGATACTGAAGCTTTCTTT
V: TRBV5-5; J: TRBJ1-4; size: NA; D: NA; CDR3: CASSLVGVWEKLFF; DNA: TGTGCCAGCAGCTTGGTGGGAGTATGGGAAAAACTGTTTTTT
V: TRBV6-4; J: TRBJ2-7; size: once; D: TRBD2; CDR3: CASRGLAGAPGVHEQYF; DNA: TGTGCCAGCAGGGGACTAGCGGGAGCCCCGGGAGTCCACGAGCAGTACTTC
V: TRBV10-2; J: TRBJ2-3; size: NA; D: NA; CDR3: CASSDGSGVGPDTQYF; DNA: TGCGCCAGCAGTGATGGTAGCGGAGTGGGGCCAGATACGCAGTATTTT
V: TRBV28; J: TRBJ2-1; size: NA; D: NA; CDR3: CASSLRGLWQFF; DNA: TGTGCCAGCAGTTTAAGAGGCTTATGGCAGTTCTTC
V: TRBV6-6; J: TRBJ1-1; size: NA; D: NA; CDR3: CASSYYQGLGTEAFF; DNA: TGTGCCAGCAGTTACTATCAGGGCTTGGGCACTGAAGCTTTCTTT
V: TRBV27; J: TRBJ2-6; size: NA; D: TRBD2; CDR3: CASSVTRGSGEIPGANVLTF; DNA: TGTGCCAGCAGCGTAACCCGGGGAAGCGGGGAAATCCCTGGGGCCAACGTCCTGACTTTC
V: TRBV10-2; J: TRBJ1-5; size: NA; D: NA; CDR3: CASTREHNQPQHF; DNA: TGCGCCAGCACCAGGGAACACAATCAGCCCCAGCATTTT
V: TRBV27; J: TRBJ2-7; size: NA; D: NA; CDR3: CASSLSWARVPYEQYF; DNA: TGTGCCAGCAGTTTATCGTGGGCGAGGGTTCCCTACGAGCAGTACTTC
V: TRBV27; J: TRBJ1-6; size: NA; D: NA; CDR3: CASSLSLRGSNSPLHF; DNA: TGTGCCAGCAGTTTATCGTTGCGGGGCTCTAATTCACCCCTCCACTTT
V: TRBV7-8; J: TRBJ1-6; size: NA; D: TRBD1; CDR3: CASSLAGTGTNSPLHF; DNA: TGTGCCAGCAGCTTAGCCGGGACAGGGACGAATTCACCCCTCCACTTT
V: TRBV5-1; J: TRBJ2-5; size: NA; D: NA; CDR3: CASSPYTGTGGQETQYF; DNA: TGCGCCAGCAGCCCGTATACAGGGACGGGGGGCCAAGAGACCCAGTACTTC
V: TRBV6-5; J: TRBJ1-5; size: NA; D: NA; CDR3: CATRQPADQPQHF; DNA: TGTGCCACCCGACAGCCGGCGGATCAGCCCCAGCATTTT
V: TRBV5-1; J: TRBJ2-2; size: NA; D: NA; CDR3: CASSLVSGQGVPGELFF; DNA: TGCGCCAGCAGCTTGGTGTCAGGGCAGGGTGTCCCCGGGGAGCTGTTTTTT
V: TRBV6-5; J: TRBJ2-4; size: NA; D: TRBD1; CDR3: CASSPGTAYIQYF; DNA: TGTGCCAGCAGCCCCGGGACAGCATACATTCAGTACTTC
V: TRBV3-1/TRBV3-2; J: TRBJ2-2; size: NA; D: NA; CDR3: CASSLPLAEGAITGELFF; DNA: TGTGCCAGCAGCCTCCCTTTGGCGGAGGGGGCGATCACCGGGGAGCTGTTTTTT
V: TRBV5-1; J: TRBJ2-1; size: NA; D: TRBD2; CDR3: CASSSVAGGGHNEQFF; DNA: TGCGCCAGCAGCAGCGTAGCGGGAGGCGGTCACAATGAGCAGTTCTTC
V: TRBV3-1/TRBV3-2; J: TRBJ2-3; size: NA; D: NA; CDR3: CASSQDQSPYYSNRADTQYF; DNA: TGTGCCAGCAGCCAAGATCAAAGTCCGTACTACTCCAACAGGGCAGATACGCAGTATTTT
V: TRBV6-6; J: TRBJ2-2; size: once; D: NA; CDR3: CAIRGASGELFF; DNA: TGTGCCATCCGGGGGGCGTCCGGGGAGCTGTTTTTT
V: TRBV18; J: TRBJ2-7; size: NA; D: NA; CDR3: CASSPPSRRESYEQYF; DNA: TGTGCCAGCTCACCACCTAGTAGAAGAGAATCCTACGAGCAGTACTTC
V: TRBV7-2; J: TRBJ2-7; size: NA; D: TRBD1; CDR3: CASSLYTGASYEQYF; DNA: TGTGCCAGCAGCCTCTATACAGGGGCCTCCTACGAGCAGTACTTC
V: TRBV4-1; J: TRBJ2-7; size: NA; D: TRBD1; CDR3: CASSLEEDRGYEQYF; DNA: TGCGCCAGCAGCCTGGAGGAGGACAGGGGATACGAGCAGTACTTC
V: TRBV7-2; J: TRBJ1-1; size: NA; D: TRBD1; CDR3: CASSLVRDRGAFF; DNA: TGTGCCAGCAGCTTAGTTCGCGACAGGGGGGCTTTCTTT
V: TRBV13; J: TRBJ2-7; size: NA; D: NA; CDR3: CASSLTATNEQYF; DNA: TGTGCCAGCAGCTTGACAGCTACGAACGAGCAGTACTTC
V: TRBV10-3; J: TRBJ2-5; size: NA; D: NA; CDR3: CATTRQSQETQYF; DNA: TGTGCCACCACCCGACAGTCCCAAGAGACCCAGTACTTC